Listed here are 15 T cell receptor beta chains from one sample, sequenced in a study of T cells after yellow fever vaccination. TCRdb ran MiXCR on the 5' RACE reads and lists one entry per CDR3 protein. The repertoire holds 340,000 or so distinct CDR3 sequences, under 15% seen once, with approximately 3.4% in the top ten. Sequenced here: CD4+ T cells sorted from PBMCs, sampled 15 days after the yellow fever booster vaccination. Receptors originate from a man between 18 and 35 years old who received the YFV17D yellow fever vaccine.

The V gene is TRBV6-5, the J gene TRBJ2-5, with 7 bases that match TRBD1. J lost 9 bases, V lost 6 bases, and 4 bases had no gene match. The V gene's germline CDR1 is MNHEY and CDR2 SVGAGI. This CDR3 contains 11 residues. CDR3 coding DNA: TGTGCCAGCAGACGACAGGGTGCCCAGTACTTC. Translation: CASRRQGAQYF.

CDR3 amino acids: CASSLGPVSGKVGGYTF. CDR3 sequence (DNA): TGTGCCAGCAGCTTGGGGCCCGTCTCGGGGAAGGTTGGCGGCTACACCTTC. V is TRBV5-4 and J is TRBJ1-2; unclear D gene. The germline V gene encodes CDR1 SGHNT and CDR2 YYREEE (reference sequence). The CDR3 totals 17 residues. Trimming left V 0 bases short and J 8 bases short, with 23 bases between.

This clonotype was detected only a few times. This chain uses TRBV18 with TRBJ2-5; D not resolved. V lost 4 bases, J lost 1 base, and 7 bases lay in between. The V gene's germline CDR1 is KGHSH and CDR2 LQKENI. The CDR3 has 13 amino acids. The CDR3 loop reads CASSLDLQETQYF. The DNA of the CDR3 is TGTGCCAGCTCACTTGACCTCCAAGAGACCCAGTACTTC. The variable domain in full, completed from reference TRBV18 and TRBJ2-5, reads NAGVMQNPRHLVRRRGQEARLRCSPMKGHSHVYWYRQLPEEGLKFMVYLQKENIIDESGMPKERFSAEFPKEGPSILRIQQVVRGDSAAYFCASSLDLQETQYFGPGTRLLVL.

This clonotype was recorded many times. As DNA, the CDR3 is TGTGCCAGCAGTCAGAGGGGTGATGGAAACACCATATATTTT. This translates into CASSQRGDGNTIYF. The chain combines TRBV7-2 with TRBJ1-3; D perhaps matches TRBD1 (5 bases). V was shortened by 6 bases and J by 3 bases, with 12 bases between the two germline ends. The length of the CDR3 is 14 residues. Germline V lookup: CDR1 SGHTA, CDR2 FQGNSA.

This clonotype was recorded a few times. The V call is TRBV6-5, the J call TRBJ2-1, with TRBD1 identical over 7 bases. CDR3 length equals 15 residues. V shed 6 bases and J 2 bases; nucleotides not matched to a gene: 7. The germline CDR1 and CDR2 sequences are MNHEY and SVGAGI. The CDR3 here is CASSYTTGPYNEQFF. CDR3 DNA: TGTGCCAGCAGCTACACGACAGGGCCCTACAATGAGCAGTTCTTC.

The chain joins TRBV10-3 to TRBJ1-6, with a possible D match to TRBD1 (6 bases). Trimming removed 8 bases at V and 5 bases at J, with 16 bases between. The CDR3 contains 15 residues. The germline gives CDR1 ENHRY, CDR2 SYGVKD. The CDR3 DNA is TGTGCCATCCATAAAGGGACACCAGATAATTCACCCCTCCACTTT. It codes for CAIHKGTPDNSPLHF.

This clonotype was counted only a few times. The rearrangement links TRBV25-1 to TRBJ2-7, with D tentatively TRBD1 (6 bases). V lost 8 bases and J lost 11, with 10 bases in between. The CDR3 runs to 9 residues. Germline loops: CDR1 MGHDK, CDR2 SYGVNS. CDR3 coding DNA: TGTGCCAGCGGGGGCCCGGAGTACTTC. Its translation: CASGGPEYF.

This chain uses TRBV27 with TRBJ1-1; 7 bases align to TRBD1. This CDR3 is built from 15 residues. Germline values: CDR1 MNHEY, CDR2 SMNVEV (reference sequence). Trimming at V came to 4 bases and at J to 1 base, leaving 6 bases not matched to a gene. Here the CDR3 DNA reads TGTGCCAGCAGTTCCCACAGGGGAGAGAACACTGAAGCTTTCTTT. It codes for CASSSHRGENTEAFF.

This clonotype was counted ten times or more. The V call is TRBV20-1, the J call TRBJ2-1, with 8 positions matching TRBD1. Germline trimming cut 2 bases from V and 8 bases from J; bases unmatched to any gene: 2. The CDR3 is made up of 12 amino acids. Germline lookup yields CDR1 DFQATT and CDR2 SNEGSKA (reference sequence). DNA for the CDR3: TGCAGTGCTAGACGACAGGGGTATGAGCAGTTCTTC. Translating it yields CSARRQGYEQFF.

This clonotype was found a few times. For the CDR3, the DNA is TGTGCCAGCAGCCCCAACAGGGGGGCTGAAGCTTTCTTT. It specifies CASSPNRGAEAFF. V and J are TRBV7-2 and TRBJ1-1; 8 bases agree with TRBD1. Germline V gene sequence: CDR1 SGHTA, CDR2 FQGNSA. CDR3 size: 13 residues. Trimming removed 5 bases from V and 6 bases from J; junction bases left unmatched: 5.

This clonotype has only a few counts. J is TRBJ2-7 and V is TRBV6-6, with D possibly TRBD2 on 6 matching bases. V was clipped by 6 bases and J by 0 bases, with 12 bases between them. This CDR3 contains 14 residues. CDR1 MNHNY and CDR2 SVGAGI come from the germline V gene (reference sequence). The CDR3 loop is CASSLGRPSYEQYV. The CDR3 coding sequence is TGTGCCAGCAGCCTGGGGAGGCCCTCCTACGAGCAGTACGTC.

The chain combines TRBV27 with TRBJ2-7; D gene unclear. V lost 5 bases, J lost 2 bases, and 19 bases lay in between. Germline-derived CDR1 and CDR2 are MNHEY and SMNVEV (reference sequence). The CDR3 consists of 16 residues. CDR3 amino acids: CASSHHRLQATYEQYF. In nucleotides, the CDR3 is TGTGCCAGCAGTCACCACCGACTGCAAGCCACCTACGAGCAGTACTTC.

This clonotype was recorded a few times. The gene calls are TRBV4-3 and TRBJ2-3; 7 bases line up with TRBD2. Germline V CDR1 and CDR2: LGHNA, YSLEER. J lost 7 bases, V lost 0 bases, and 13 bases had no gene match. The CDR3 extends over 17 amino acids. In DNA, the CDR3 is TGCGCCAGCAGCCAAGATCTGCCAGCGGGGAGCAGTAATACGCAGTATTTT. Amino acids: CASSQDLPAGSSNTQYF.

The table lists this clonotype with many counts. V is TRBV3-1 and J is TRBJ1-6; D remains unclear. CDR3 size: 14 residues. V was cut by 5 bases and J by 4 bases, with 9 bases left in between. CDR1 and CDR2 (germline): LGHDT, YNNKEL (reference sequence). This CDR3 is CASSSTGYNSPLHF. The CDR3 nucleotides are TGTGCCAGCAGCAGTACGGGGTATAATTCACCCCTCCACTTT.

The CDR3 DNA sequence: TGTGCCAGCAGCTTCGGACCGGGACAGCCGAATTCACCCCTCCACTTT. Translation gives CASSFGPGQPNSPLHF. This rearrangement joins TRBV7-6 to TRBJ1-6; 7 bases line up with TRBD1. V lost 3 bases and J lost 7; bases outside the gene matches: 9. The germline V gene encodes CDR1 SGHVS and CDR2 FNYEAQ. The CDR3 covers 16 residues. Filled out from reference TRBV7-6 and TRBJ1-6, the complete variable domain reads GAGVSQSPRYKVTKRGQDVALRCDPISGHVSLYWYRQALGQGPEFLTYFNYEAQQDKSGLPNDRFSAERPEGSISTLTIQRTEQRDSAMYRCASSFGPGQPNSPLHFGNGTRLTVT.